The table lists the clone carrying this T cell receptor (beta chain) with a few counts. The data are from a study of blood T cell repertoires in COVID-19. On the study more broadly: PBMCs, B-cell-depleted T cells, or T cells were the source of the cDNA or gDNA that made up the material.

Original processing methods: By means of reference gene primer amplification, nucleated cell counts were estimated. Assay used: immunoSEQ multiplex PCR; TCRdb lists only in-frame clones, some missing. The V and J calls and clone size were taken over from that table, and D and trimming were inferred from the DNA. In the table there are 120,000 or so clones, around 63% of which are singletons. V lost 6 bases, J lost 1 base, and 12 bases lay in between. CDR1 is LGHNT and CDR2 is FRNRAP in the germline V gene. There are 15 residues in the CDR3. This TCR came from a woman between 65 and 79 years old with acute or convalescent COVID-19. The material sequenced was peripheral blood. This chain links TRBV12-5 with TRBJ2-2, with a weak D call TRBD2 (5 bases). This CDR3 reads CASGRLAENTGELFF. CDR3 nucleotide sequence: TGTGCTAGTGGCAGGCTAGCAGAGAACACCGGGGAGCTGTTTTTT.